This TCR beta chain was identified during a study of post-analysis software for immune sequencing data. Study-wide context: Relapsing-remitting, secondary progressive and progressive-relapsing courses of multiple sclerosis were included.

As for this clonotype: The antigen remains undetermined.

Germline CDR1 and CDR2: MNHEY and SMNVEV (reference sequence). This CDR3 contains 14 residues. Trimming at V came to 5 bases and at J to 6 bases, leaving 4 bases not matched to a gene. Points from the study as a whole: Controls had significantly higher normalized Chao1 diversity than multiple sclerosis patients. The authors found that F measure strongly co-clustered same-batch samples. Patients had higher frequencies than controls of five TRBV segments, including TRBV5-6, TRBV5-1 and TRBV20-1.

cDNA libraries for TCR beta contained unique molecular identifiers. Researchers reported some 500,000 cDNA molecules coming from roughly 0.93 to 9.6 million T cells. TCRdb re-called the PCR reads with MiXCR, one entry per CDR3 protein. The sample records fewer than 900,000 distinct CDR3 sequences, under 60% being singletons. This sequence originates from a girl aged 10 to 17 with multiple sclerosis. J is TRBJ2-7 and V is TRBV27; 13 nucleotides align to TRBD2. Input material: blood. The CDR3 region is CASSLRTSGSEQYF. In DNA, the CDR3 is TGTGCCAGCAGTCTACGGACTAGCGGGAGCGAGCAGTACTTC.